This T cell receptor beta chain was obtained from a study of blood T cell repertoires in COVID-19. Looking at the study overall: The United States, Italy and Spain were the sources of the acute and convalescent COVID-19 samples. From T cells, B-cell-depleted T cells, or PBMCs came the material, which was cDNA or gDNA.

Germline loops: CDR1 ENHRY, CDR2 SYGVKD. The V end was cut by 7 bases, the J end by 4 bases, with 8 bases between. The CDR3 has 12 residues. Under the authors' procedure: How many nucleated cells were present was estimated from reference gene primer amplification. Data came from immunoSEQ multiplex PCR; TCRdb stores just in-frame clones and leaves some out. V and J calls and clone size are as listed in that table; D and trimming were resolved from the DNA. The sample lists around 65,000 clones, roughly 84% occurring once. Sequencing was done on a sample of peripheral blood. This TCR was recovered from an elderly woman with active or convalescent COVID-19. This chain connects TRBV10-3 to TRBJ1-3; perhaps TRBD1 as D (5 bases). Written as DNA, the CDR3 is TGTGCCATCACCCCAGGGGGAAACACCATATATTTT. Protein: CAITPGGNTIYF.